This TCR beta chain is drawn from a study of blood T cell repertoires in COVID-19. Sequencing was performed with immunoSEQ multiplex PCR; in TCRdb, only in-frame clones are kept and a portion is missing. The sample has roughly 410,000 clones; about 91% are singletons. This clone was seen a single time. Germline lookup yields CDR1 SQVTM and CDR2 ANQGSEA. The CDR3 is made up of 18 amino acids. V lost 4 bases, J lost 7 bases, and 19 bases stayed unmatched. The sequence was obtained from a woman aged 40-49 years with COVID-19, enrolled during active disease. Sequenced input: peripheral blood. This rearrangement joins TRBV29-1 to TRBJ1-6, with 7 bases aligning to TRBD1. CDR3 in amino acids: CSVADQDRLLTRNSPLHF. The DNA for the CDR3 is TGCAGCGTTGCCGACCAGGACAGGTTGTTAACTCGCAATTCACCCCTCCACTTT.